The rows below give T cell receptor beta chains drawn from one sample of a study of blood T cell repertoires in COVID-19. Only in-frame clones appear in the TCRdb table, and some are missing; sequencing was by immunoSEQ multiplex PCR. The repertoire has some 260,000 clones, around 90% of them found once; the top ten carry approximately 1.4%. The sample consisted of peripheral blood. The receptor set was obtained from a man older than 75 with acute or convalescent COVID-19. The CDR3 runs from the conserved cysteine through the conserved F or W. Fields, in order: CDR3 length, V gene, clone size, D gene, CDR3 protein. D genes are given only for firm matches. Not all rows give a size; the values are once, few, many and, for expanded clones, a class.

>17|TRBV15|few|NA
CATSPRGGQQMNTEAFF
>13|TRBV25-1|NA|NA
CASRPDGGYEQYF
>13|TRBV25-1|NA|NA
CASRTANSYEQYF
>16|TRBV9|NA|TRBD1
CASSARTGVNFYGYTF
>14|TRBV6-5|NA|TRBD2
CASSWGGELREQYF
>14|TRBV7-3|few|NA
CASSGSSGANVLTF
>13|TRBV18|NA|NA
CASSPTEDRGYTF
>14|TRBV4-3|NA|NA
CASSQDLVAGELFF
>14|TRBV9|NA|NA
CASSVTYSRAEAFF
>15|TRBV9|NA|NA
CASSVGPGSNYGYTF
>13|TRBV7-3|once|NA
CASSPTPGGEAFF
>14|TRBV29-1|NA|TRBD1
CSVSPGTAAYEQYF
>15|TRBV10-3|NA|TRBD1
CAIRQTGGPNQPQHF
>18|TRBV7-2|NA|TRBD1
CASSLGYQGAILTYEQYF
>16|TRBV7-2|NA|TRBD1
CASSLGPGQGAYGYTF
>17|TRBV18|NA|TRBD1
CASSPPNRGRGRTEAFF
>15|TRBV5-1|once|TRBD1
CASSPTGTENYGYTF
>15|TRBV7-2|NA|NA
CASSFFPLLNTEAFF
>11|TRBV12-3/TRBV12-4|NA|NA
CASSSRDTQYF
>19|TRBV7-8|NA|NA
CASSLGGGGAQRPSTEAFF
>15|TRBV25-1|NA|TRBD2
CASSPPRLATDTQYF
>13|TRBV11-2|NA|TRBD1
CASSTTGGYGYTF
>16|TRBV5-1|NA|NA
CASSTDWRRPTGELFF
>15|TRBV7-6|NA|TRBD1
CASNLGGQGQETQYF
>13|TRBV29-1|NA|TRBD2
CSAGLGEAYEQYF
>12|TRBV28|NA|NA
CASGGPNEKLFF
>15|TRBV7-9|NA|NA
CASSLGPTNNQPQHF